This T cell receptor (beta chain) was sequenced for a study of blood T cell repertoires in COVID-19 (dated by TCRdb to 2020 to 2022). Context from the whole study: Samples covering the acute and convalescent phases of COVID-19 were provided by collaborators in the United States, Italy and Spain. The prospective study material was composed of cDNA or gDNA derived from T cells, B-cell-depleted T cells, or PBMCs. Subjects who had been exposed to COVID-19, were actively infected with it, or had recovered from it provided the deeply sampled blood TCRbeta repertoires that made up the dataset. The repertoires were released in a freely available public database meant as a resource for research on the immune response to SARS-CoV-2. Samples were obtained from the ongoing ImmuneRACE study (first 160 participants) and from about 1,300 subjects provided by 6 global collaborators. The sample metadata nearly always contained a de-identified subject ID, COVID-19 status, age in years and sex. Where available, HLA class I and class II types were obtained from metadata supplied by the sample provider rather than from assay-based typing. General study outcomes and caveats: The quantity of clinical and demographic metadata differed by source and by participant and was supplied without curation.

This clone was detected once. The target of this receptor is not known. No qualities accompany the bases; no much larger clone lies one base away. TCRbeta CDR3 regions were amplified from genomic DNA using the immunoSEQ Assay, a bias-controlled multiplex PCR. The original pipeline was this. The number of nucleated cells in each sample was estimated from the amplification of reference gene primers within the assay. To quantify the absolute abundance of each unique TCRbeta CDR3 rearrangement, sequence reads were collapsed and filtered. For each sample, productive Simpson clonality was calculated by taking the square root of Simpson's diversity index across productive rearrangements. The immuneACCESS repertoire file appears here via TCRdb, limited to in-frame rearrangements. These files lack a portion of the clones; in checked studies, under half of the deficit traces to unresolved V genes, and the cause of the others is not known. V and J calls and clone size follow that table, whereas D and trimming were derived from the DNA. This sample holds about 190,000 clones; around 87% were observed only once. 0.6% to 0.8% of the sample is taken by the ten largest.

The collaborating institutions used their own protocols to collect whole blood in K2EDTA tubes. For TCRbeta analysis, collaborator samples were shipped as frozen whole blood, as isolated PBMCs, or as DNA extracted from either sample type. The CDR3 sequence holds 15 residues, the cysteine and phenylalanine included. Solely the CDR3 DNA is kept, with 45 bases framed from the first base. The CDR1 and CDR2 encoded by the germline V gene are SGHDT and YYEEEE. The V end loses 5 bases and the J end loses 7 bases, and a stretch of 21 bases separates them. Recombination joined TRBV5-6 with TRBJ1-2; the D gene is perhaps TRBD1, from 5 matching bases. This TCR was sampled from a man in his forties or fifties with acute or convalescent COVID-19. Sequenced sample: peripheral blood. CDR3 region: CASSFFRQGDRGYTF. The nucleotides are TGTGCCAGCAGTTTCTTTAGGCAGGGCGATCGTGGCTACACCTTC.